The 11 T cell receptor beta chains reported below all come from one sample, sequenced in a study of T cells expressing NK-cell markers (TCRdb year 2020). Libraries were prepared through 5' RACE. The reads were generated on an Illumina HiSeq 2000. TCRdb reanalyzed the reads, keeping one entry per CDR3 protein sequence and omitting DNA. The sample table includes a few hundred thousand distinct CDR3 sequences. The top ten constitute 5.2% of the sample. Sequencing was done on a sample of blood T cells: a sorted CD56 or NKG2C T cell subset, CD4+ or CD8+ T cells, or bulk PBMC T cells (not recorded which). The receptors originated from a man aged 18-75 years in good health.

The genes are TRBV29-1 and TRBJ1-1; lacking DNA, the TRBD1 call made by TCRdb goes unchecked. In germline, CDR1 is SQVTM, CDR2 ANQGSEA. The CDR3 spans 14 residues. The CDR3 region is CSVDPPGRDTEAFF.

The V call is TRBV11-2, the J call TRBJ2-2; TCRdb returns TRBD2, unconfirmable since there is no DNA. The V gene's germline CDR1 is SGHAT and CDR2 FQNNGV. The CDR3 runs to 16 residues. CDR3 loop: CASSLWGSGLIGELFF.

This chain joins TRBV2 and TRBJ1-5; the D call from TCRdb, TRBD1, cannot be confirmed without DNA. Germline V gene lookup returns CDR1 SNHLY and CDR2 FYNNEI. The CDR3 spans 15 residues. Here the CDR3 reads CASSENGGAGGPQHF. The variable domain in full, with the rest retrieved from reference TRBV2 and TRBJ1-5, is EPEVTQTPSHQVTQMGQEVILRCVPISNHLYFYWYRQILGQKVEFLVSFYNNEISEKSEIFDDQFSVERPDGSNFTLKIRSTKLEDSAMYFCASSENGGAGGPQHFGDGTRLSIL.

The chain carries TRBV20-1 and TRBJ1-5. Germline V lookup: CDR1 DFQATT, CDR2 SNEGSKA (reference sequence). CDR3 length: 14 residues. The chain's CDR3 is CSASPDGRNQPQHF.

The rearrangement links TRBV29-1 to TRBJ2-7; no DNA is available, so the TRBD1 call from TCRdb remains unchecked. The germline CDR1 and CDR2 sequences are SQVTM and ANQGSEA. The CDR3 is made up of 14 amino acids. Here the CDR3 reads CSVRRTGNSYEQYF.

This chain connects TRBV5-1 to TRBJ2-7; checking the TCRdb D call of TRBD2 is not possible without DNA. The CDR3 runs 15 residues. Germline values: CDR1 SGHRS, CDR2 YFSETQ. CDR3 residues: CASSLYLAGQREQYF.

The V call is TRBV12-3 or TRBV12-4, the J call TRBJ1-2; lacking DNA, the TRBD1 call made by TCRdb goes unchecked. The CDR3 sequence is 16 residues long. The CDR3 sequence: CASGSSGTGEGYGYTF.

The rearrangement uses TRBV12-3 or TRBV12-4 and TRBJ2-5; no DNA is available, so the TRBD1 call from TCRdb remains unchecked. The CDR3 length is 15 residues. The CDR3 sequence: CASSFRQGMGETQYF.

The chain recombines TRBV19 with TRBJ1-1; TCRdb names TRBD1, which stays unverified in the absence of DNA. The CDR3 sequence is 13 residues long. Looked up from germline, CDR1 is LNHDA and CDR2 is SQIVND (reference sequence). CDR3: CATVRGVTTEAFF.

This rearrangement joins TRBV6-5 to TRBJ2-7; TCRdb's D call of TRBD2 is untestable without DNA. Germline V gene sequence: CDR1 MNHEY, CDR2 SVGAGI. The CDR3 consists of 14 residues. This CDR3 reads CASSVLADRYEQYF.

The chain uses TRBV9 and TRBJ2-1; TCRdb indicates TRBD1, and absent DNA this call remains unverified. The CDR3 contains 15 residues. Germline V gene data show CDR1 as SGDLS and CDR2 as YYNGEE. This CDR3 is CASSVSWGQYNEQFF.